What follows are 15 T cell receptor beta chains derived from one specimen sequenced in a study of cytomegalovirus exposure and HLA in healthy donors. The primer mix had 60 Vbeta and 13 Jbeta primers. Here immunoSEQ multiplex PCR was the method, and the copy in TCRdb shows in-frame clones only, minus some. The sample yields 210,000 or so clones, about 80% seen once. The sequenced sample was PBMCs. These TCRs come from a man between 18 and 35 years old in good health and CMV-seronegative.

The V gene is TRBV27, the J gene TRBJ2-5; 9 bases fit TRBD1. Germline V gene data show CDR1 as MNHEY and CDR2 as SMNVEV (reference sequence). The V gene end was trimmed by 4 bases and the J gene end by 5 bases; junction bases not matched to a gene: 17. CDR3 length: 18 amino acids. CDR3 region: CASSSYRGQIDLWETQYF. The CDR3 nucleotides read TGTGCCAGCAGTTCGTACAGGGGGCAAATCGACTTGTGGGAGACCCAGTACTTC.

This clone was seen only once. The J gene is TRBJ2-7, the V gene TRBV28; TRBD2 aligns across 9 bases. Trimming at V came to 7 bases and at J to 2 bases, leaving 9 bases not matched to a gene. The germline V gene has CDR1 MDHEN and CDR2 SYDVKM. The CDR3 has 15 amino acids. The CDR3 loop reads CASTDSGSPTYEQYF. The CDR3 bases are TGTGCCAGCACCGATAGCGGGAGCCCCACCTACGAGCAGTACTTC. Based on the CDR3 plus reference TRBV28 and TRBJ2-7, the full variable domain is DVKVTQSSRYLVKRTGEKVFLECVQDMDHENMFWYRQDPGLGLRLIYFSYDVKMKEKGDIPEGYSVSREKKERFSLILESASTNQTSMYLCASTDSGSPTYEQYFGPGTRLTVT.

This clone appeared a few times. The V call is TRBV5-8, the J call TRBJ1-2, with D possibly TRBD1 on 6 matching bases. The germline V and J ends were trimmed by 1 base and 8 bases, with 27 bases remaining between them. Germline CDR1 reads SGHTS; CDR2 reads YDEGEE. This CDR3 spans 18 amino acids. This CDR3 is CASSLHFGKSGGSGGYTF. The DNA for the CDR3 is TGTGCCAGCAGCTTGCATTTTGGGAAATCGGGGGGCAGCGGAGGCTACACCTTC.

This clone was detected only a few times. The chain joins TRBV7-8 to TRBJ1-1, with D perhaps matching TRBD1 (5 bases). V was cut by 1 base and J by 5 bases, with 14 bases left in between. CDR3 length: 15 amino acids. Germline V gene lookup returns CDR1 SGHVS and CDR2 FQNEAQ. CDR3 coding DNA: TGTGCCAGCAGCTTAGAGGCAGGGATAGGGACTGAAGCTTTCTTT. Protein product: CASSLEAGIGTEAFF.

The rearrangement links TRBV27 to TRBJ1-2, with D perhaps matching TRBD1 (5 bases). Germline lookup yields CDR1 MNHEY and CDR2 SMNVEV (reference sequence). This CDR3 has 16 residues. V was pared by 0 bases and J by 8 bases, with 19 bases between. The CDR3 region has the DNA TGTGCCAGCAGTTTATCGTATGAGGGACTTAGGGGAGGCTACACCTTC. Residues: CASSLSYEGLRGGYTF.

The CDR3 loop reads CASTLAGGGEQFF. CDR3 in DNA: TGTGCCAGCACCCTAGCGGGAGGGGGTGAGCAGTTCTTC. The genes are TRBV7-2 and TRBJ2-1; 12 bases fit TRBD2. The germline V gene encodes CDR1 SGHTA and CDR2 FQGNSA. This CDR3 contains 13 residues. The V segment lost 7 bases and the J segment 9 bases; nucleotides outside the gene matches: 4.

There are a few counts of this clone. The CDR3 DNA is TGTGCCAGTAGTGCCTCCGGGACAGGGTATGGCTACACCTTC. Amino acids: CASSASGTGYGYTF. This chain joins TRBV19 and TRBJ1-2, with 9 bases fitting TRBD1. Losses at the gene ends were 5 bases for V and 5 bases for J; bases not matched to a gene: 6. The CDR3 has 14 residues. CDR1 and CDR2 (germline): LNHDA, SQIVND (reference sequence).

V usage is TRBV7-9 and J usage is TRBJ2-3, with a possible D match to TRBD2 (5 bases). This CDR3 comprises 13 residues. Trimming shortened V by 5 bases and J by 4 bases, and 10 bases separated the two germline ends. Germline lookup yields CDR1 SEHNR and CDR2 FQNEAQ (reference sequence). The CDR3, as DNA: TGTGCCAGCAGCCCCACCGGGGCAGATACGCAGTATTTT. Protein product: CASSPTGADTQYF.

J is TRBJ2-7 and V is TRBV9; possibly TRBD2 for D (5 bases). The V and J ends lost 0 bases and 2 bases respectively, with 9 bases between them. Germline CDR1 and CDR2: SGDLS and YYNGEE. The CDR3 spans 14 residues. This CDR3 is CASSVADWTYEQYF. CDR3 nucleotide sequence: TGTGCCAGCAGCGTAGCGGACTGGACCTACGAGCAGTACTTC.

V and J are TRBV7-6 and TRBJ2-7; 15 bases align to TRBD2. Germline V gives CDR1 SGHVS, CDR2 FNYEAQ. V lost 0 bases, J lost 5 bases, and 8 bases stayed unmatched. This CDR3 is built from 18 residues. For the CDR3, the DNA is TGTGCCAGCAGCTTAGCGGGACTAGCGGGGGGATTTTTGGACGAGCAGTACTTC. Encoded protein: CASSLAGLAGGFLDEQYF.

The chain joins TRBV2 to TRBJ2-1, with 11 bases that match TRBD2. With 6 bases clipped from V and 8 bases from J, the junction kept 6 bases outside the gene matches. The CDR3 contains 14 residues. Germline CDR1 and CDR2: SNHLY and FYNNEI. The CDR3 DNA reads TGTGCCAGCAGATTAGCGGGAGGGAGCGATGAGCAGTTCTTC. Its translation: CASRLAGGSDEQFF.

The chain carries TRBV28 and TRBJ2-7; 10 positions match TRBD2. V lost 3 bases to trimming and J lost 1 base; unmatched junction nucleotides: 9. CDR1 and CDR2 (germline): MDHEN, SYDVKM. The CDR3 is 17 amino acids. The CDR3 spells CASSFPLSGGLSYEQYF. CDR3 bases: TGTGCCAGCAGTTTTCCCCTTAGCGGGGGGTTATCCTACGAGCAGTACTTC.

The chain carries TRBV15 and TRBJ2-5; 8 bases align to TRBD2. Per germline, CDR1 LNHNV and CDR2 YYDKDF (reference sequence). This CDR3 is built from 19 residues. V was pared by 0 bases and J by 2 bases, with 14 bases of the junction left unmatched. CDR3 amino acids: CATSRDEGLSGGVQETQYF. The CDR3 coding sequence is TGTGCCACCAGCAGAGATGAGGGGTTGAGCGGGGGAGTTCAAGAGACCCAGTACTTC.

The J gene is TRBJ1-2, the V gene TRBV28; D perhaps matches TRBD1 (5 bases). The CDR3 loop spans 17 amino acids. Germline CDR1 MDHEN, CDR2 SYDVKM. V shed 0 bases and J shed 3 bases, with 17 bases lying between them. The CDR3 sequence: CASSLWGGASGDYGYTF. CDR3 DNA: TGTGCCAGCAGTTTATGGGGAGGGGCCTCCGGTGACTATGGCTACACCTTC.

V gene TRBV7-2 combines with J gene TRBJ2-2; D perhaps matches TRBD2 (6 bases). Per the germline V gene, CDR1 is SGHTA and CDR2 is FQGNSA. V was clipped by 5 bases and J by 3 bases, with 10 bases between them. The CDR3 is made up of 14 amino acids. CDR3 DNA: TGTGCCAGCAGCCCCCGGAGGGACACCGGGGAGCTGTTTTTT. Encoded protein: CASSPRRDTGELFF.